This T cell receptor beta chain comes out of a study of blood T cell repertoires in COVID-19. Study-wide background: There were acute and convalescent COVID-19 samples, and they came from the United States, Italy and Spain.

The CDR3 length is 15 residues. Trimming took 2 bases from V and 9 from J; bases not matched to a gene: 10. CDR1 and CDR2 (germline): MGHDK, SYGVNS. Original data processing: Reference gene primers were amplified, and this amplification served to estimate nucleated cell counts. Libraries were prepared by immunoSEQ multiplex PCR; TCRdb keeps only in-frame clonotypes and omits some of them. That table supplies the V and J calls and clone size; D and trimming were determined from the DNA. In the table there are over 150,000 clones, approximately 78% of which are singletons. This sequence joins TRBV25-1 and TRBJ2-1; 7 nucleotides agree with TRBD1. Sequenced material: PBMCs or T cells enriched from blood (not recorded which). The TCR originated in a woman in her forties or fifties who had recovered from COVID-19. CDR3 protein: CASSEEQGFVSEQFF. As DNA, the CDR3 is TGTGCCAGCAGTGAAGAACAGGGGTTTGTCAGTGAGCAGTTCTTC.